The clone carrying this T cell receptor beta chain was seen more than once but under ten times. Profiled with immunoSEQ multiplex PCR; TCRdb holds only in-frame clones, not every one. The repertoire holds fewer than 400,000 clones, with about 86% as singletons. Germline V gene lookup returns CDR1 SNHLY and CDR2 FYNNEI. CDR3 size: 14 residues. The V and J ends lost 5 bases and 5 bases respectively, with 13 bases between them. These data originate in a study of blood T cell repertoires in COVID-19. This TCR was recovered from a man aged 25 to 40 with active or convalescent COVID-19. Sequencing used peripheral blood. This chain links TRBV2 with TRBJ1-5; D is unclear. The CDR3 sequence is CASSYGSSYQPQHF. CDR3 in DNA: TGTGCCAGCAGTTACGGGTCCTCTTATCAGCCCCAGCATTTT. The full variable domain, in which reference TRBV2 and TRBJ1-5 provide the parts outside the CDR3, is EPEVTQTPSHQVTQMGQEVILRCVPISNHLYFYWYRQILGQKVEFLVSFYNNEISEKSEIFDDQFSVERPDGSNFTLKIRSTKLEDSAMYFCASSYGSSYQPQHFGDGTRLSIL.